This T cell receptor beta chain was observed in a study of T cell responses to AZD1222 COVID-19 vaccine. Findings of the study overall: Close to half of spike-specific TCRs reportedly recognize unmutated variant regions.

Sequencing used immunoSEQ multiplex PCR; TCRdb keeps in-frame clones, though not all of them. The table includes some 97,000 clones, just under 90% detected once. In the case of this clone: Its antigen is unidentified.

The CDR3 has 15 amino acids. CDR1 is MGHRA, CDR2 YSYEKL, per germline. J lost 9 bases, V lost 3 bases, and 5 bases had no gene match. The receptor's source is an adult in good health. V is TRBV4-1 and J is TRBJ1-6; TRBD1 matches at 10 bases. The specimen comprised peripheral blood, sampled on day 0 of AZD1222 vaccination. The CDR3 coding sequence is TGCGCCAGCAGCCAGGCCGGACAGGGGGGTTCACCCCTCCACTTT. Residues: CASSQAGQGGSPLHF.